The present T cell receptor beta chain was sequenced within a study of blood T cell repertoires in COVID-19 (dated by TCRdb to about 2020). About the investigation overall: The collaborator samples originated in the United States, Italy and Spain and spanned the acute and convalescent phases of COVID-19. The prospective study material was composed of cDNA or gDNA derived from T cells, B-cell-depleted T cells, or PBMCs. Subjects who had been exposed to COVID-19, were actively infected with it, or had recovered from it provided the deeply sampled blood TCRbeta repertoires that made up the dataset. The repertoires were made available in a free public database intended to serve as a resource for research on the immune response to SARS-CoV-2. Samples came from the ongoing ImmuneRACE study (first 160 participants) plus 1,254 subjects from 6 global collaborators. A de-identified subject ID, COVID-19 status, age in years and sex were almost always included in the sample metadata. HLA class I and class II types, where available, came from metadata supplied by the sample provider rather than from assay-based typing.

This clone was picked up one time. It has no known antigen specificity. Per-base quality was not reported, and no clone a single base away is much larger than it. Findings and caveats that apply to the study as a whole: The quantity of clinical and demographic metadata differed by source and by participant and was supplied without curation.

The immunoSEQ Assay, a bias-controlled multiplex PCR, was used to amplify TCRbeta CDR3 regions from genomic DNA. The authors' pipeline ran thus. Within the assay, amplification of reference gene primers was used to estimate how many nucleated cells each sample contained. Sequence reads were collapsed and filtered to measure the absolute abundance of every unique TCRbeta CDR3 rearrangement. For each sample, productive Simpson clonality was calculated by taking the square root of Simpson's diversity index across productive rearrangements. The table comes from immuneACCESS by way of TCRdb, which keeps in-frame sequences with V and J called. Part of the clones is missing from these tables; in studies checked, under half for an unresolved V gene and the rest for unknown reasons. The DNA gave D and trimming, while V, J and clone size come from that table. A total of some 58,000 clones appear in this sample, 80% to 90% of them only once. Together, the top ten hold 3% to 3.5% of the sample.

Collaborating institutions collected whole blood in K2EDTA tubes following their own protocols. For TCRbeta analysis, collaborator samples were shipped as frozen whole blood, as isolated PBMCs, or as DNA extracted from either sample type. V and J are trimmed by 3 bases and 0 bases, and the gene matches miss 10 bases of the junction. Reading the germline V gene gives CDR1 SGHRS and CDR2 YFSETQ. From cysteine to phenylalanine, the CDR3 is 19 amino acids long. The kept DNA is CDR3 alone, 57 bases in frame from the first base. Sequences were obtained from peripheral blood. This receptor chain uses TRBV5-1 and TRBJ2-1; 12 middle bases align to TRBD2. This TCR was sampled from a human donor in a cohort sampled during active COVID-19. The DNA reads TGCGCCAGCAGCTCCCTGGCTAGCGGGAGGGAGAGCTCCTACAATGAGCAGTTCTTC. Translated, it reads CASSSLASGRESSYNEQFF.